This T cell receptor (beta chain) was sequenced in a study of T cells after somatic rescue of genetic block (TCRdb year 2020). Looking at the study overall: The study assessed how robust, over the long term, a T-cell system was when the system had developed through somatic rescue of a genetic block in T-cell development.

Library preparation was by the immunoSEQ multiplex PCR assay. Held by TCRdb, this immuneACCESS table contains in-frame sequences only and omits some clones. Under half of the omission traces to an unresolved V gene where checked; the cause of the rest is unknown. Present in this sample are 45,000 to 55,000 clones, 90% to 97% of which were seen just once. Clones ranked in the top ten supply around 0.083% of the sample. About this clone itself: Its recognized antigen is unknown. Per-nucleotide qualities are absent, and no much larger clonotype sits a single base away.

Measured from the cysteine to the phenylalanine, the CDR3 is 14 residues long. Just CDR3 DNA is preserved here, 42 bases in frame from base 1. CDR1 MNHEY and CDR2 SMNVEV were looked up in the germline V gene (reference sequence). From V the trimming removes 3 bases and from J it removes 10 bases, while the gene matches leave 4 bases of the junction unaccounted for. Source material: peripheral blood mononuclear cells (PBMCs). The receptor chain draws on TRBV27 and TRBJ2-1; TRBD2 agrees with 12 junctional bases. The receptor was derived from a child under three years old. CDR3 protein: CASSLTSGRMEQFF. DNA sequence: TGTGCCAGCAGTTTGACTAGCGGGAGAATGGAGCAGTTCTTC.